A single sample is the source of the 16 T cell receptor beta chains below, sequenced in a study of radiation and T cells in renal cell carcinoma. Only in-frame clones appear in the TCRdb table, and some are missing; sequencing was by immunoSEQ multiplex PCR. The sample lists 110,000 to 150,000 clones, more than 70% occurring once. Time point denoted: baseline pretreatment blood. Treatment: 15 Gy SBRT to primary tumor, nephrectomy 4 weeks later. Material: blood, obtained from a patient whose treatment included radiotherapy and nephrectomy. The receptors here all came from a woman between 50 and 59 years old with renal cell carcinoma.

The CDR3 spells CASSTTSGGPRGTDTQYF. CDR3 in DNA: TGCGCCAGCAGTACGACTAGCGGGGGACCGAGAGGCACAGATACGCAGTATTTT. This chain links TRBV10-1 with TRBJ2-3; 12 bases agree with TRBD2. The germline V gene has CDR1 WNHNN and CDR2 SYGVQD (reference sequence). This CDR3 region has 18 residues. J gave up 1 base and V 5 bases, and 10 bases lay outside the gene matches.

This chain connects TRBV10-2 to TRBJ1-2, with D hard to call. Germline CDR1 WSHSY, CDR2 SAAADI. The V gene lost 4 bases and the J gene lost 0 bases, with 12 bases spanning the gap. The CDR3 extends over 15 amino acids. CDR3 residues: CASSGGGITNYGYTF. The DNA for the CDR3 is TGCGCCAGCAGTGGAGGAGGGATAACTAACTATGGCTACACCTTC.

The rearrangement uses TRBV11-3 and TRBJ2-1, with TRBD2 identical over 13 bases. V trimming: 5 bases; J trimming: 11 bases; junction bases outside the gene matches: 6. This CDR3 region has 14 residues. Per germline, CDR1 SGHNT and CDR2 YENEEA. For the CDR3, the DNA is TGTGCCAGCAGCCCCAGGACTAGCGGGGGCCAGCAGTTCTTC. Amino acid sequence: CASSPRTSGGQQFF.

J is TRBJ1-1 and V is TRBV29-1; D not resolved. The V gene's germline CDR1 is SQVTM and CDR2 ANQGSEA. Deletions cut 4 bases from V and 2 bases from J, with 5 bases between. The CDR3 consists of 11 residues. In DNA form, the CDR3 reads TGCAGCGTTGGGCTAAACACTGAAGCTTTCTTT. Protein sequence: CSVGLNTEAFF.

J is TRBJ2-5 and V is TRBV4-2, with TRBD1 matching over 9 bases. The CDR3 has 13 amino acids. Germline loops: CDR1 LGHNA, CDR2 YNFKEQ. J lost 5 bases, V lost 4 bases, and 2 bases had no gene match. This CDR3 reads CASSRQGGETQYF. CDR3 DNA sequence: TGTGCCAGCAGCCGACAGGGGGGGGAGACCCAGTACTTC.

This clone appeared once. J is TRBJ2-5 and V is TRBV7-9, with D perhaps matching TRBD1 or TRBD2 (5 bases each). Germline-derived CDR1 and CDR2 are SEHNR and FQNEAQ (reference sequence). This CDR3 has 15 amino acids. V lost 0 bases and J 3 bases, leaving 11 bases between the germline ends. CDR3 DNA: TGTGCCAGCAGCTTAGCAGGGACGCTAAAAGAGACCCAGTACTTC. This gives the protein CASSLAGTLKETQYF.

The chain carries TRBV5-6 and TRBJ1-5; 10 bases fit TRBD1. Losses at the gene ends were 3 bases for V and 0 bases for J; bases not matched to a gene: 3. The CDR3 runs 16 residues. Germline V gives CDR1 SGHDT, CDR2 YYEEEE. CDR3 region: CASSSGTGASNQPQHF. In DNA, the CDR3 is TGTGCCAGCAGCTCCGGGACAGGGGCTAGCAATCAGCCCCAGCATTTT.

V usage is TRBV6-5 and J usage is TRBJ1-3, with D perhaps matching TRBD1 (6 bases). Germline loops: CDR1 MNHEY, CDR2 SVGAGI. Trimming shortened V by 5 bases and J by 3 bases, and 11 bases separated the two germline ends. This CDR3 spans 14 amino acids. The CDR3 protein is CASSVGQHGNTIYF. In DNA, the CDR3 is TGTGCCAGCAGTGTTGGACAGCATGGAAACACCATATATTTT.

J is TRBJ2-3 and V is TRBV7-9; D may be TRBD2 (5 bases). This CDR3 is 16 amino acids long. The germline CDR1 and CDR2 sequences are SEHNR and FQNEAQ (reference sequence). V was trimmed by 1 base and J by 5 bases, leaving 16 bases between them. The CDR3 protein is CASSLVFLGVRDTQYF. DNA for the CDR3: TGTGCCAGCAGCTTAGTATTTTTGGGAGTGAGAGATACGCAGTATTTT.

V and J are TRBV6-4 and TRBJ1-2; weak D call: TRBD1 (5 bases). V lost 4 bases to trimming and J lost 1 base, with 19 bases between them. CDR3 length equals 17 residues. Germline assignment: CDR1 MRHNA and CDR2 SNTAGT. This chain's CDR3 is CASSVDPWGWGNYGYTF. CDR3 nucleotides: TGTGCCAGCAGTGTCGACCCGTGGGGCTGGGGTAACTATGGCTACACCTTC.

J is TRBJ2-7 and V is TRBV6-4; possibly TRBD1 for D (6 bases). The CDR3 totals 13 residues. Trimming shortened V by 9 bases and J by 0 bases, and 12 bases separated the two germline ends. Germline CDR1 MRHNA, CDR2 SNTAGT. The CDR3 is CARRGQHSYEQYF. In nucleotides, the CDR3 is TGTGCCAGAAGAGGACAGCACTCCTACGAGCAGTACTTC.

This clone occurred a few times. The chain uses TRBV2 and TRBJ1-1; D remains unclear. This CDR3 region has 12 residues. Trimming took 7 bases from V and 1 from J, leaving 7 bases between them. Per the germline V gene, CDR1 is SNHLY and CDR2 is FYNNEI. For the CDR3, the DNA is TGTGCCAGCATCCGTCAGAACACTGAAGCTTTCTTT. It codes for CASIRQNTEAFF. The complete variable domain, with remaining parts taken from reference TRBV2 and TRBJ1-1, reads EPEVTQTPSHQVTQMGQEVILRCVPISNHLYFYWYRQILGQKVEFLVSFYNNEISEKSEIFDDQFSVERPDGSNFTLKIRSTKLEDSAMYFCASIRQNTEAFFGQGTRLTVV.

This chain uses TRBV7-4 with TRBJ2-7; D may match TRBD1 or TRBD2 (5 bases each). This CDR3 has 16 residues. Germline loops: CDR1 SGHVT, CDR2 SQSDAQ. V dropped 4 bases and J dropped 5 bases, with 21 bases sitting between them. CDR3: CASSSARDLIPHEQYF. DNA of the CDR3: TGTGCCAGCAGCTCAGCCCGGGACCTAATTCCCCACGAGCAGTACTTC.

The chain combines TRBV7-2 with TRBJ1-5; no clear D. The V end was cut by 6 bases, the J end by 3 bases, with 15 bases between. Germline V CDR1 and CDR2: SGHTA, FQGNSA. There are 15 residues in the CDR3. The DNA for the CDR3 is TGTGCCAGCAGTCCGCTCGGGCCCTACAATCAGCCCCAGCATTTT. Amino acids: CASSPLGPYNQPQHF.

This chain joins TRBV7-9 and TRBJ1-2, with D hard to call. Germline CDR1 is SEHNR and CDR2 is FQNEAQ (reference sequence). The CDR3 extends over 14 amino acids. V dropped 5 bases and J dropped 5 bases, with 15 bases sitting between them. CDR3 in DNA: TGTGCCAGCAGCCCAAACGGGCCGGAGTATGGCTACACCTTC. This translates into CASSPNGPEYGYTF.

The J gene is TRBJ2-5, the V gene TRBV5-4; TRBD2 matches 11 bases. The germline V gene has CDR1 SGHNT and CDR2 YYREEE (reference sequence). CDR3 length: 14 residues. Trimming at V came to 10 bases and at J to 2 bases, leaving 7 bases not matched to a gene. The CDR3 DNA reads TGTGCCGGATCACTAGCGGGGGTACAAGAGACCCAGTACTTC. Protein product: CAGSLAGVQETQYF.